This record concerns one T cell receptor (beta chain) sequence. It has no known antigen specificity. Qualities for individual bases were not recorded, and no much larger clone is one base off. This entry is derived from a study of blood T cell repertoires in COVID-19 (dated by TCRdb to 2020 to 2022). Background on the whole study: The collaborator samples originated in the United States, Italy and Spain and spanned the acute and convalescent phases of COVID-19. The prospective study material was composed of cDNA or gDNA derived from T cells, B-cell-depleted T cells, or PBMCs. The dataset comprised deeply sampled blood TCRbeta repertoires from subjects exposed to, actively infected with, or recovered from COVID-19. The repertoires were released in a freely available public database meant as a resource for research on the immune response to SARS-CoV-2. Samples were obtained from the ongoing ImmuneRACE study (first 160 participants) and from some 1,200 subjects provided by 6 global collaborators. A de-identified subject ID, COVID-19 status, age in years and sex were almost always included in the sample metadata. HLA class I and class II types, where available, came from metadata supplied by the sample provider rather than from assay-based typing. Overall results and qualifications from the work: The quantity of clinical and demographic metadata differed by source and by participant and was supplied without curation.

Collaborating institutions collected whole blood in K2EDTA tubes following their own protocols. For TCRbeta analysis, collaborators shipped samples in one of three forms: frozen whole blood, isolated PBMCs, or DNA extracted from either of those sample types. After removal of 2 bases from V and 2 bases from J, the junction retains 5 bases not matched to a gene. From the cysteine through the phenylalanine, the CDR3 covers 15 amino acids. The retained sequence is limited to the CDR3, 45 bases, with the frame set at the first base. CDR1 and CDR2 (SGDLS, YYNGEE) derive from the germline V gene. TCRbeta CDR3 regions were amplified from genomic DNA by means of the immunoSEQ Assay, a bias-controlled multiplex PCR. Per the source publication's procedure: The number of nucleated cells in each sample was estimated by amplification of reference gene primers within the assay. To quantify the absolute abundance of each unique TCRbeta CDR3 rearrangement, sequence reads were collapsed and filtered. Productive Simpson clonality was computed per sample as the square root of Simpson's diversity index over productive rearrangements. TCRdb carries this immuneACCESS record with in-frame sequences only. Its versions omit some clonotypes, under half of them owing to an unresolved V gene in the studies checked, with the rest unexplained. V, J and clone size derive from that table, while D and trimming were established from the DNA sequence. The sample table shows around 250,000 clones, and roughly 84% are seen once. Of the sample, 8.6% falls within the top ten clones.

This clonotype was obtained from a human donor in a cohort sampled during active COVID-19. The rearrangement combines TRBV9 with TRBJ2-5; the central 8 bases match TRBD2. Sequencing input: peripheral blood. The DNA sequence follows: TGTGCCAGCAGCGTTGGGACTAGTTGGCAAGAGACCCAGTACTTC. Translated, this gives CASSVGTSWQETQYF.